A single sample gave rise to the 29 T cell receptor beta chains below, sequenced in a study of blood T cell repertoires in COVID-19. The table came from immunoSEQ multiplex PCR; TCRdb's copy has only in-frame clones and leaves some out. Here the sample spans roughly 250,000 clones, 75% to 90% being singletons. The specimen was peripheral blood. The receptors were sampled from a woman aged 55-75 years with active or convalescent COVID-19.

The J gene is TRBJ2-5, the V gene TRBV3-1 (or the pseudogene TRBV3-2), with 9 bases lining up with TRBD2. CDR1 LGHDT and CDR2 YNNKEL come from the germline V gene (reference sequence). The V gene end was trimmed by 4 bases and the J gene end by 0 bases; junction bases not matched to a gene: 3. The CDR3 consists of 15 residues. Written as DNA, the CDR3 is TGTGCCAGCAGCCTGCGGGGGGGGTACCAAGAGACCCAGTACTTC. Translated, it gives CASSLRGGYQETQYF.

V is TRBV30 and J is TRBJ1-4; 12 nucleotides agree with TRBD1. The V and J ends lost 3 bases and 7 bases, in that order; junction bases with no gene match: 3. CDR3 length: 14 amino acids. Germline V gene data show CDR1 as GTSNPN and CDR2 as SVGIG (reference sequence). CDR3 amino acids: CAWSTGQGAEKLFF. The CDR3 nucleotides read TGTGCCTGGAGCACGGGACAGGGGGCTGAAAAACTGTTTTTT.

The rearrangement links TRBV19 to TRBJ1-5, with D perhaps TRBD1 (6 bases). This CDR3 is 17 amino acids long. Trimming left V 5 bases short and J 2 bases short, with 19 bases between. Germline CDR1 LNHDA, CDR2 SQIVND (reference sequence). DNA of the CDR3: TGTGCCAGTAGTGGATCTACAGGGATGATCGGCAATCAGCCCCAGCATTTT. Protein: CASSGSTGMIGNQPQHF.

CDR3 residues: CAVGQGGTDTQYF. The CDR3 bases are TGTGCCGTGGGACAGGGAGGCACAGATACGCAGTATTTT. The chain links TRBV19 to TRBJ2-3, with 9 bases aligning to TRBD1. The CDR3 runs to 13 residues. Germline CDR1 reads LNHDA; CDR2 reads SQIVND (reference sequence). Losses at the gene ends were 11 bases for V and 1 base for J; bases not matched to a gene: 4.

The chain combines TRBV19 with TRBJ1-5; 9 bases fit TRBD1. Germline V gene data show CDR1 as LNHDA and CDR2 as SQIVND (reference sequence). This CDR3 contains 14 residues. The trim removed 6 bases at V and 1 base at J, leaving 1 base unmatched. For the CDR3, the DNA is TGTGCCAGTAGGACAGGGGGAAGCAATCAGCCCCAGCATTTT. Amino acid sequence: CASRTGGSNQPQHF. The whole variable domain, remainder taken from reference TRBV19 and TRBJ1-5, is DGGITQSPKYLFRKEGQNVTLSCEQNLNHDAMYWYRQDPGQGLRLIYYSQIVNDFQKGDIAEGYSVSREKKESFPLTVTSAQKNPTAFYLCASRTGGSNQPQHFGDGTRLSIL.

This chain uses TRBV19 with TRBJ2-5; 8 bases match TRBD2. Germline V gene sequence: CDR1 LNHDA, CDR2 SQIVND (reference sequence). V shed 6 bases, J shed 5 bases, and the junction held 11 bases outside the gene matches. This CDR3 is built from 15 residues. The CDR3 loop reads CASSLSGGAWETQYF. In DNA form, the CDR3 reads TGTGCCAGTAGCCTCAGCGGGGGTGCATGGGAGACCCAGTACTTC.

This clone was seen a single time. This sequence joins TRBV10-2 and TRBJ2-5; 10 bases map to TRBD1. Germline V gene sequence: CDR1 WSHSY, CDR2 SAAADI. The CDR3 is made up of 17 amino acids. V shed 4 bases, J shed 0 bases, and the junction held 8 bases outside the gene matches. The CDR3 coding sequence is TGCGCCAGCAGTGTTAGGGACAGGGGTCGGTACCAAGAGACCCAGTACTTC. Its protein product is CASSVRDRGRYQETQYF.

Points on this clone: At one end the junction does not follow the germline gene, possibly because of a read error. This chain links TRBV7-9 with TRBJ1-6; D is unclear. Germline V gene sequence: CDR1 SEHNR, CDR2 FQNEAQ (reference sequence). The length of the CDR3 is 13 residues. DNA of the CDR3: TGTGCCAGCAGCTTCCCCAAGAATTCACACCTCCACTTT. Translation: CASSFPKNSHLHF.

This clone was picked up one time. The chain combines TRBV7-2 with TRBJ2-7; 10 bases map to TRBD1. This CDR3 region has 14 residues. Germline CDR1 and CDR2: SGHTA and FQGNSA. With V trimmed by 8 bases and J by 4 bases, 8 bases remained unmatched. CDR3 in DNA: TGTGCCAGCGCCAGGGCGGACAGGGGGTACGAGCAGTACTTC. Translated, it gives CASARADRGYEQYF. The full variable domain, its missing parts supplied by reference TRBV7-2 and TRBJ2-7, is GAGVSQSPSNKVTEKGKDVELRCDPISGHTALYWYRQSLGQGLEFLIYFQGNSAPDKSGLPSDRFSAERTGGSVSTLTIQRTQQEDSAVYLCASARADRGYEQYFGPGTRLTVT.

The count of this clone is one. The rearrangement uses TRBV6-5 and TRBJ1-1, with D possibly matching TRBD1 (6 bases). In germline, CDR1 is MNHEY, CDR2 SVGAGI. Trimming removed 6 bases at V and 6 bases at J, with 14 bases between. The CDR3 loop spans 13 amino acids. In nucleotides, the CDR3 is TGTGCCAGCAGCCAGGGGACCCGGGCTGAAGCTTTCTTT. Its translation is CASSQGTRAEAFF.

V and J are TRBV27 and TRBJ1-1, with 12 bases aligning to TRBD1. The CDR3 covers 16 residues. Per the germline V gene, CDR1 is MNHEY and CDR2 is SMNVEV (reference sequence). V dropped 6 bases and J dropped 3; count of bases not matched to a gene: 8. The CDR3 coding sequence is TGTGCCAGCAGGAGCCCGGGACAGGGGGCGCACACTGAAGCTTTCTTT. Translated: CASRSPGQGAHTEAFF.

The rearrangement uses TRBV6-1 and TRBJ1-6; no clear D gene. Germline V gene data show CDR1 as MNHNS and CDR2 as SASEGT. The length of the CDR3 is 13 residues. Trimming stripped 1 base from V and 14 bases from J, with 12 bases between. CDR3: CASSEGGPVTLHF. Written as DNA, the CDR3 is TGTGCCAGCAGTGAAGGCGGGCCTGTCACCCTCCACTTT.

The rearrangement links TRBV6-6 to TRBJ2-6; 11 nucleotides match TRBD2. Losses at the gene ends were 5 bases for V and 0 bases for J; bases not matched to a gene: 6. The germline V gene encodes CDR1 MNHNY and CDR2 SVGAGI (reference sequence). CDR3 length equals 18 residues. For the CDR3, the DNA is TGTGCCAGCAGTCAACTAGCGGGGGATCCCTCTGGGGCCAACGTCCTGACTTTC. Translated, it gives CASSQLAGDPSGANVLTF.

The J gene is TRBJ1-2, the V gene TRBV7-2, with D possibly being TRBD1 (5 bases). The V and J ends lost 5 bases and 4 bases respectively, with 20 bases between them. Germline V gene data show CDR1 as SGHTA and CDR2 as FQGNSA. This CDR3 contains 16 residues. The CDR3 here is CASSPHPRARSYGYTF. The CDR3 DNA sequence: TGTGCCAGCAGCCCCCACCCCAGGGCCCGGTCCTATGGCTACACCTTC.

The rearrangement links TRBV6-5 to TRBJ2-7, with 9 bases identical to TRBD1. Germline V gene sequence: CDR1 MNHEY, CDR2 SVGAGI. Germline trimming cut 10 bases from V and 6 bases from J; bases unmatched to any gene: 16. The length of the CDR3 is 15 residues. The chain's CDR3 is CAILRRDREIPEQYF. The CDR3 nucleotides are TGTGCCATCCTTCGCCGGGACAGGGAAATTCCCGAGCAGTACTTC.

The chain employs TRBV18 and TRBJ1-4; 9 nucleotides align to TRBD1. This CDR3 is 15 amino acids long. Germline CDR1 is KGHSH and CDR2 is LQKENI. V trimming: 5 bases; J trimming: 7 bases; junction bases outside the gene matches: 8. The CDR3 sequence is CASSSTGTGTEKLFF. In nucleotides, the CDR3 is TGTGCCAGCTCATCTACCGGGACAGGGACTGAAAAACTGTTTTTT.

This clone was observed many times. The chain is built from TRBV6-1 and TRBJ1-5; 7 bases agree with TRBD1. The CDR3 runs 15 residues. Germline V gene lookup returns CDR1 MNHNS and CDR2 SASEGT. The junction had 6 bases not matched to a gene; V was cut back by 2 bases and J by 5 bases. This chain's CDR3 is CASSESPQGYQPQHF. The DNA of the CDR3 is TGTGCCAGCAGTGAATCCCCACAGGGGTATCAGCCCCAGCATTTT.

CDR3 sequence: CASSLPHRLDGYTF. CDR3 coding DNA: TGTGCCAGCAGCTTACCCCACAGATTGGATGGCTACACCTTC. The chain combines TRBV7-9 with TRBJ1-2, with D unresolved. V was cut by 2 bases and J by 6 bases, with 13 bases left in between. This CDR3 is 14 amino acids long. Looked up from germline, CDR1 is SEHNR and CDR2 is FQNEAQ (reference sequence).

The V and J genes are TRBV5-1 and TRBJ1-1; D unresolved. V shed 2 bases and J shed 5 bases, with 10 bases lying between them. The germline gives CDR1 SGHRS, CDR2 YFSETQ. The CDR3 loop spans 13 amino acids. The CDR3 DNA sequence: TGCGCCAGCAGCTTCGTCCAGGAAACTGAAGCTTTCTTT. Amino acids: CASSFVQETEAFF.

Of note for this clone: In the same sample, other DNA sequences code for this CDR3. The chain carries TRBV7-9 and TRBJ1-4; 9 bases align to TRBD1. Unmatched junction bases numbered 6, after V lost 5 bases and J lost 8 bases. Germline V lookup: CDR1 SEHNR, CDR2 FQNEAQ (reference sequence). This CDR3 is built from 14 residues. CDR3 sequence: CASSLDRGGEKLFF. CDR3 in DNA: TGTGCCAGCAGCCTAGACAGGGGGGGCGAAAAACTGTTTTTT.

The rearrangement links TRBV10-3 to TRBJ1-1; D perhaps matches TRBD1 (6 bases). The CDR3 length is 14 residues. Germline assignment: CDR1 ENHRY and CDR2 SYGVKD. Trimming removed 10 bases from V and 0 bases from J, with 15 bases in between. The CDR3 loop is CATAKGVMNTEAFF. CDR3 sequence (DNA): TGTGCCACTGCCAAGGGGGTGATGAACACTGAAGCTTTCTTT.

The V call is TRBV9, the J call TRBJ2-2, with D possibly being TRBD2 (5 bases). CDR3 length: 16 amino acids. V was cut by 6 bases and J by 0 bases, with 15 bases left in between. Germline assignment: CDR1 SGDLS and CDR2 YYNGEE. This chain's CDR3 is CASKARESANTGELFF. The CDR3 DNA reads TGTGCCAGCAAGGCGAGGGAATCAGCGAACACCGGGGAGCTGTTTTTT. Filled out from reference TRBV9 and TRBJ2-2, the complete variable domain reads DSGVTQTPKHLITATGQRVTLRCSPRSGDLSVYWYQQSLDQGLQFLIQYYNGEERAKGNILERFSAQQFPDLHSELNLSSLELGDSALYFCASKARESANTGELFFGEGSRLTVL.

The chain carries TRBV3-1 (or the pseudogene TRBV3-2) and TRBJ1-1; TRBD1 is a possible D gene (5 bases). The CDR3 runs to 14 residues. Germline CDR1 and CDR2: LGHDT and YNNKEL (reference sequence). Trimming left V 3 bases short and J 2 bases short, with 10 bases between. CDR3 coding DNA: TGTGCCAGCAGCCACGGGGGTCGAAACACTGAAGCTTTCTTT. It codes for CASSHGGRNTEAFF.

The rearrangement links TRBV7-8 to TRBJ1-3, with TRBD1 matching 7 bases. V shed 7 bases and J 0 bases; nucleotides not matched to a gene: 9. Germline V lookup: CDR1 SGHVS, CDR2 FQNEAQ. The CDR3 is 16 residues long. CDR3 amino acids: CASIPGTASSGNTIYF. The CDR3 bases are TGTGCCAGCATACCAGGGACAGCCAGCTCTGGAAACACCATATATTTT.

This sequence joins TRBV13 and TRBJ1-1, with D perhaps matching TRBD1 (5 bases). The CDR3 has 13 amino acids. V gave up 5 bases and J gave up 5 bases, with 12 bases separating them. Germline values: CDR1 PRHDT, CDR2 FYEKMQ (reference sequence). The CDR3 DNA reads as TGTGCCAGCAGCGGCAGGGTTGGAACTGAAGCTTTCTTT. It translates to CASSGRVGTEAFF.

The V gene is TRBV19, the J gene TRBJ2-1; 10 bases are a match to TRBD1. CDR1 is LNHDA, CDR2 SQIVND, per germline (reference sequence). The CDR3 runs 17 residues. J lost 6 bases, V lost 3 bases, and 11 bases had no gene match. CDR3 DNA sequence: TGTGCCAGTAGTATGTGGAGGGGACAGGGGCTACGCAATGAGCAGTTCTTC. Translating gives CASSMWRGQGLRNEQFF.

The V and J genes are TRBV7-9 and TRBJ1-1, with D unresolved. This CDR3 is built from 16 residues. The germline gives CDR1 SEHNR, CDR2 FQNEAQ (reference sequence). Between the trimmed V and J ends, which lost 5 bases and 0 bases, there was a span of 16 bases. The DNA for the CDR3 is TGTGCCAGCAGCCCTTCAGGCATTTTAATGAACACTGAAGCTTTCTTT. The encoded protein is CASSPSGILMNTEAFF.

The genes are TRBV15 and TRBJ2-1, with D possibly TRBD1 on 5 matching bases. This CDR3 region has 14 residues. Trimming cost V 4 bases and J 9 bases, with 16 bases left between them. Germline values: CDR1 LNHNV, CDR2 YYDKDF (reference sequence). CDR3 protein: CATSKPATVGEQFF. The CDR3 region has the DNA TGTGCCACCAGCAAACCCGCGACAGTAGGTGAGCAGTTCTTC.

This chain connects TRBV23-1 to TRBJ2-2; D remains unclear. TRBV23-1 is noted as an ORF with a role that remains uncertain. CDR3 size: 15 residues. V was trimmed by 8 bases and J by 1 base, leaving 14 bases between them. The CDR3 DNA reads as TGCGCCAGCCCCCCTACCCTCAAGAACACCGGGGAGCTGTTTTTT. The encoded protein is CASPPTLKNTGELFF.